A selection of T cell receptor beta chains follows, all from one sample in a study of cytomegalovirus exposure and HLA in healthy donors. Sequenced by immunoSEQ multiplex PCR; TCRdb stores in-frame clones only, minus some. Of under 200,000 clones listed, approximately 77% are singletons. Sequenced input: PBMCs. These receptors were obtained from a male donor in good health and CMV-seropositive. The CDR3 runs from the conserved cysteine through the conserved F or W. The D gene is left open where the match is weak. Size values are once, few and many counts, or a class for expanded clones, and some rows have none.

V: TRBV5-4; size: .; J: TRBJ2-1; D: .; CDR3: CASSPRREGVYNEQFF; DNA: TGTGCCAGCAGCCCAAGAAGGGAGGGGGTCTACAATGAGCAGTTCTTC
V: TRBV7-2; size: .; J: TRBJ1-2; D: TRBD1; CDR3: CASSSPGQGLGGYTF; DNA: TGTGCCAGCAGCTCCCCGGGACAGGGACTAGGAGGCTACACCTTC
V: TRBV30; size: .; J: TRBJ1-1; D: .; CDR3: CAWSVQGRGTEAFF; DNA: TGTGCCTGGAGTGTACAAGGGAGGGGCACTGAAGCTTTCTTT
V: TRBV18; size: .; J: TRBJ2-5; D: TRBD1; CDR3: CASQQGNQETQYF; DNA: TGTGCCAGTCAACAGGGGAACCAAGAGACCCAGTACTTC
V: TRBV29-1; size: few; J: TRBJ1-1; D: .; CDR3: CSVPSRTGTEAFF; DNA: TGCAGCGTACCCTCGCGGACTGGCACTGAAGCTTTCTTT
V: TRBV27; size: .; J: TRBJ2-7; D: TRBD2; CDR3: CASSYRGGGSYEQYF; DNA: TGTGCCAGCAGTTACCGTGGCGGGGGCTCCTACGAGCAGTACTTC
V: TRBV27; size: .; J: TRBJ1-5; D: TRBD1; CDR3: CASSSGQGAYSNQPQHF; DNA: TGTGCCAGCAGTTCCGGACAGGGGGCATATAGCAATCAGCCCCAGCATTTT
V: TRBV25-1; size: .; J: TRBJ1-1; D: .; CDR3: CASSVLLQGAEAFF; DNA: TGTGCCAGCAGTGTTCTCTTACAGGGTGCGGAAGCTTTCTTT
V: TRBV27; size: .; J: TRBJ1-2; D: .; CDR3: CASSWTEGYGYTF; DNA: TGTGCCAGCAGTTGGACCGAGGGCTATGGCTACACCTTC
V: TRBV30; size: few; J: TRBJ1-5; D: .; CDR3: CAWSWGSNQPQHF; DNA: TGTGCCTGGAGTTGGGGCAGTAATCAGCCCCAGCATTTT
V: TRBV5-6; size: .; J: TRBJ2-1; D: TRBD2; CDR3: CASSLAGGRNEQFF; DNA: TGTGCCAGCAGCTTGGCGGGGGGTAGAAATGAGCAGTTCTTC
V: TRBV27; size: .; J: TRBJ2-7; D: .; CDR3: CASSFGGVGYEQYF; DNA: TGTGCCAGCAGTTTTGGAGGGGTAGGCTACGAGCAGTACTTC
V: TRBV6-5; size: .; J: TRBJ2-3; D: TRBD1; CDR3: CASSYSNRGRNTQYF; DNA: TGTGCCAGCAGTTACTCGAACAGGGGAAGGAATACGCAGTATTTT
V: TRBV5-4; size: .; J: TRBJ2-7; D: .; CDR3: CASSFPGTYEQYF; DNA: TGTGCCAGCAGCTTCCCAGGGACCTACGAGCAGTACTTC
V: TRBV19; size: .; J: TRBJ1-2; D: .; CDR3: CATSIRKGDGYTF; DNA: TGTGCCACCTCGATCCGAAAGGGGGACGGCTACACCTTC
V: TRBV9; size: few; J: TRBJ1-2; D: .; CDR3: CASSATGTNYGYTF; DNA: TGTGCCAGCAGCGCCACAGGGACCAACTATGGCTACACCTTC